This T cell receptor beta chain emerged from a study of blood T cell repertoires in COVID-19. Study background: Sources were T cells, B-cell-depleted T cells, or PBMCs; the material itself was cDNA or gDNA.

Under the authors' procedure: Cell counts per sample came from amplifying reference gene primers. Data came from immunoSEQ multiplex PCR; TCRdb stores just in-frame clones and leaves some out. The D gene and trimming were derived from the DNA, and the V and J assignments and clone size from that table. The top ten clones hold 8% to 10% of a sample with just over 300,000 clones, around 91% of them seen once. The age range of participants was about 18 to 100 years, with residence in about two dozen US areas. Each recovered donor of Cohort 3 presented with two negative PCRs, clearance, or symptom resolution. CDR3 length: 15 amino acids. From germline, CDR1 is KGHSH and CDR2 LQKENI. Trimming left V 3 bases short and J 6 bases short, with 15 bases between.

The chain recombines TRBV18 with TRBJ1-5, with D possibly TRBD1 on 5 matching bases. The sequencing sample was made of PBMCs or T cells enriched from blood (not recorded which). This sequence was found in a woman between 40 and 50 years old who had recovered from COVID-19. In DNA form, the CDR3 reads TGTGCCAGCTCACCGGCAGGGCCCCCGGGTCAGCCCCAGCATTTT. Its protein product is CASSPAGPPGQPQHF.